A single sample is the source of the 3 T cell receptor beta chains below, sequenced in a study of blood T cell repertoires in COVID-19. The data were produced by immunoSEQ multiplex PCR, yet TCRdb's version contains in-frame clones alone and is incomplete. The data hold tens of thousands of clones, with 75% to 95% observed a single time. The sequenced material came from peripheral blood. The receptors come from a human donor with active COVID-19. The donor label of this sample is uncertain.

The V gene is TRBV30, the J gene TRBJ2-3, with 7 bases that match TRBD1. The CDR3 totals 16 residues. The germline gives CDR1 GTSNPN, CDR2 SVGIG (reference sequence). Trimming removed 0 bases from V and 0 bases from J; junction bases left unmatched: 6. The chain's CDR3 is CAWSVRGGTSTDTQYF. Written as DNA, the CDR3 is TGTGCCTGGAGTGTACGAGGGGGCACTAGCACAGATACGCAGTATTTT.

CDR3 amino acids: CASSLTGTGVRQYF. The CDR3, as DNA: TGTGCCAGCAGCTTAACCGGGACAGGGGTTAGGCAGTACTTC. The chain recombines TRBV11-3 with TRBJ2-7; 10 bases align to TRBD1. The V gene's germline CDR1 is SGHNT and CDR2 YENEEA. The CDR3 has 14 residues. Unmatched junction bases numbered 7, after V lost 2 bases and J lost 9 bases.

The chain employs TRBV28 and TRBJ1-6; D is ambiguous. Between the trimmed V and J ends, which lost 5 bases and 7 bases, there was a span of 12 bases. CDR1 and CDR2 (germline): MDHEN, SYDVKM. The length of the CDR3 is 14 residues. The CDR3 is CASSPGNSNSPLHF. DNA of the CDR3: TGTGCCAGCAGTCCCGGGAATTCAAATTCACCCCTCCACTTT.